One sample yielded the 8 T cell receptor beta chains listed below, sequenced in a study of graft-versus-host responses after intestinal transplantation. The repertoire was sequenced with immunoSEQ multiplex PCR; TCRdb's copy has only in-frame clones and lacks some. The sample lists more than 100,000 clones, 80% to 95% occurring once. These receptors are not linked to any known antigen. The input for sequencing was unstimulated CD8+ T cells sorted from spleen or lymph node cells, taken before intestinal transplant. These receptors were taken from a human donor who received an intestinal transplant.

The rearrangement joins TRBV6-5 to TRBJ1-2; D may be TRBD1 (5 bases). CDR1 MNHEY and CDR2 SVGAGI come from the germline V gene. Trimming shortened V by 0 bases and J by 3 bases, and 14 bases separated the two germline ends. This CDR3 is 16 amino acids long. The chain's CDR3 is CASSYSYGRADYGYTF. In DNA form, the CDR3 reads TGTGCCAGCAGTTACTCTTACGGCAGGGCAGACTATGGCTACACCTTC.

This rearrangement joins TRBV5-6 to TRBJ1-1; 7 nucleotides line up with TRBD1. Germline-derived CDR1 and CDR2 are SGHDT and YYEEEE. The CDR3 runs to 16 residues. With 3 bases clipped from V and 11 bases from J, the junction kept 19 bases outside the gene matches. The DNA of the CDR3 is TGTGCCAGCAGCTGGGCTAGGGGAAGGGGGCGTCTCTTGGCTTTCTTT. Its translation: CASSWARGRGRLLAFF.

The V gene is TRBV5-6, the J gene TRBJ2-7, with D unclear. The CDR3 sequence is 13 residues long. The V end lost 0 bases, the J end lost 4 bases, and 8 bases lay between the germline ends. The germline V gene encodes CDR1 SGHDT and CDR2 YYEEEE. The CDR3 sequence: CASSLARRYEQYF. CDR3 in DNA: TGTGCCAGCAGCTTGGCCCGCAGGTACGAGCAGTACTTC.

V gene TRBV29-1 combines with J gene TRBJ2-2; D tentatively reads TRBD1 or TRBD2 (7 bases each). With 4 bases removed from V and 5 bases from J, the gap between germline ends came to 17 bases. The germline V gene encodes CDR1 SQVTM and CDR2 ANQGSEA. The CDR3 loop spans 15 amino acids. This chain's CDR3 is CSVVRAGGETGELFF. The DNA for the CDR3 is TGCAGCGTTGTTCGGGCAGGGGGGGAAACCGGGGAGCTGTTTTTT.

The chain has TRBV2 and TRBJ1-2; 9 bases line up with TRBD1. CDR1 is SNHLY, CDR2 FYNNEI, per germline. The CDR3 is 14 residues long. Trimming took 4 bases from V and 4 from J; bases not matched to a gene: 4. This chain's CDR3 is CASSGDRGAYGYTF. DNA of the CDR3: TGTGCCAGCAGTGGCGACAGGGGGGCCTATGGCTACACCTTC.

This chain's CDR3 is CASSRDIGNTIYF. In DNA, the CDR3 is TGTGCCAGCAGCCGGGACATTGGAAACACCATATATTTT. The V and J genes are TRBV5-4 and TRBJ1-3; D is possibly TRBD1 (6 bases). The germline CDR1 and CDR2 sequences are SGHNT and YYREEE (reference sequence). V was clipped by 4 bases and J by 3 bases, with 8 bases between them. The CDR3 contains 13 residues.

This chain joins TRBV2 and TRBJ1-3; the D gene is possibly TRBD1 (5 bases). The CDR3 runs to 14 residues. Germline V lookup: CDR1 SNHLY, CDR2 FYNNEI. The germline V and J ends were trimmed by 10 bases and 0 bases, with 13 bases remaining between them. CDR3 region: CATAQGFSGNTIYF. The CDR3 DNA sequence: TGTGCCACCGCTCAGGGCTTCTCTGGAAACACCATATATTTT.

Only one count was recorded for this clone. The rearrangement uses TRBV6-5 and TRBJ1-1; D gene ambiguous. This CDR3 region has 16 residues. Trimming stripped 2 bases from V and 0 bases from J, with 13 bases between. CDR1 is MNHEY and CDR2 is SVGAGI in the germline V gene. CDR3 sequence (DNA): TGTGCCAGCAGTTACCCCCCAACAGTCCTGAACACTGAAGCTTTCTTT. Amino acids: CASSYPPTVLNTEAFF.